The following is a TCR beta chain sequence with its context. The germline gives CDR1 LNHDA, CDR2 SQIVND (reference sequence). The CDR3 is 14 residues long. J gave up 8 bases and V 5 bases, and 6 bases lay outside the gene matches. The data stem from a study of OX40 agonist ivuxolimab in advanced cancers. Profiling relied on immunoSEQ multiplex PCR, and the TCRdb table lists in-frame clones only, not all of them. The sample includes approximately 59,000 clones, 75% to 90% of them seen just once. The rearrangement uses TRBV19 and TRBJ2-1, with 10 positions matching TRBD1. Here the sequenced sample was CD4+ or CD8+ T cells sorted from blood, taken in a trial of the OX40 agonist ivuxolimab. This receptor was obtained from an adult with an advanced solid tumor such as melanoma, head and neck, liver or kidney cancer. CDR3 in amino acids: CASSPTGGGDEQFF. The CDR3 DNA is TGTGCCAGTAGTCCGACAGGGGGCGGGGATGAGCAGTTCTTC.